The entry below describes one T cell receptor beta chain. What it binds is not known. The Oncomine TCR Beta short-read assay sequenced DNA from cultured CD4+ T cells. TCRdb reprocessed the PCR reads with MiXCR, giving one entry per CDR3 protein. Among 15,000 or so distinct CDR3 sequences, roughly two fifths were seen once, and the ten largest hold more than 8%. This sample stems from a study of vaccination and CD4 T cells after COVID-19. Treatment defined: roughly 11-day PBMC culture with coronavirus spike peptide pools or control peptides (ViraFEST assay). The CDR3 has 14 amino acids. The V and J ends lost 5 bases and 2 bases respectively, with 13 bases between them. Germline CDR1 reads SGHTA; CDR2 reads FQGTGA.

The chain employs TRBV7-3 and TRBJ2-7; D is unresolved. The sequenced material came from CD4+ T cells from blood, cultured in vitro. The TCR comes from a human donor who had recovered from COVID-19. The CDR3: CASSPFRRPYEQYF. CDR3 nucleotide sequence: TGTGCCAGCAGCCCATTCCGGCGGCCCTACGAGCAGTACTTC.